This is a list of T cell receptor beta chains from one sample in a study of cytomegalovirus exposure and HLA in healthy donors. Sequenced by immunoSEQ multiplex PCR; TCRdb stores in-frame clones only, minus some. The sample has 85,000 to 120,000 clones; around 80% are singletons. Sequencing was performed on PBMCs. The source is a man in his fifties or sixties in good health and CMV-seronegative. Each CDR3 is given with its conserved first and last residue. The D gene is left open where the match is weak. Some rows mark clone size as missing; the rest say once, few, many or name a class of expanded clone.

V gene	D gene	CDR3 length	clone size	J gene	CDR3 DNA	CDR3 protein
TRBV5-4	.	17	.	TRBJ1-2	TGTGCCAGCAGCTTGGGTTTCGGGGGGGGCGGAAGCTATGGCTACACCTTC	CASSLGFGGGGSYGYTF
TRBV6-6	.	14	.	TRBJ1-3	TGTGCCAGCAGTTACTCAGGGGGTGGAAACACCATATATTTT	CASSYSGGGNTIYF
TRBV18	.	14	.	TRBJ2-1	TGTGCCAGCTCACCCCCCTCCTTCGGGTGGGAGCAGTTCTTC	CASSPPSFGWEQFF
TRBV4-3	TRBD2	17	.	TRBJ2-1	TGCGCCAGCAGCCGGGCCGAACGTAGCGGGGTTGTCAATGAGCAGTTCTTC	CASSRAERSGVVNEQFF
TRBV9	TRBD2	15	.	TRBJ2-2	TGTGCCAGCAGCGCTTTGGGCGGGGGGCCCGGGGAGCTGTTTTTT	CASSALGGGPGELFF
TRBV5-6	TRBD1	15	.	TRBJ1-4	TGTGCCAGCAGCCCAGGGGGTCGCTTGTCTGAAAAACTGTTTTTT	CASSPGGRLSEKLFF
TRBV6-1	.	16	.	TRBJ1-4	TGTGCCAGCAGTGAATCAGGGAGGGGAGGGCGTGAAAAACTGTTTTTT	CASSESGRGGREKLFF
TRBV5-1	.	14	.	TRBJ2-1	TGCGCCAGCAGCTCAACCGACTGGAAGAATGAGCAGTTCTTC	CASSSTDWKNEQFF
TRBV14	.	14	.	TRBJ1-4	TGTGCCAGCAGCCAGCTCGGTGGAGAAGAAAAACTGTTTTTT	CASSQLGGEEKLFF
TRBV11-1	TRBD1	15	.	TRBJ2-1	TGTGCCAGCAGCTTAGCGCGGACAGGGAAAAATGAGCAGTTCTTC	CASSLARTGKNEQFF
TRBV14	.	13	.	TRBJ2-2	TGTGCCAGCAGCGGAGGGGGCCACGGGGAGCTGTTTTTT	CASSGGGHGELFF
TRBV4-1	.	15	.	TRBJ1-1	TGCGCCAGCAGCCAAGGCCCGGGTCTGGTGACTGAAGCTTTCTTT	CASSQGPGLVTEAFF
TRBV5-1	TRBD1	15	.	TRBJ1-2	TGCGCCAGCAGCTCTCCACAGGGGAACACGGGTGGCTACACCTTC	CASSSPQGNTGGYTF
TRBV9	.	14	.	TRBJ2-5	TGTGCCAGCAGCGTAGGGGGGGACCAAGAGACCCAGTACTTC	CASSVGGDQETQYF
TRBV14	.	15	few	TRBJ2-5	TGTGCCAGCAGCCAAGCCGGAGGGTGGGGTGAGACCCAGTACTTC	CASSQAGGWGETQYF
TRBV14	.	15	.	TRBJ1-4	TGTGCCAGCAGCCAAGCATCAAGGGGAGGAGAAAAACTGTTTTTT	CASSQASRGGEKLFF
TRBV5-1	.	15	.	TRBJ1-2	TGCGCCAGCAGCACCGAGGGAGGGTATTACGATGGCTACACCTTC	CASSTEGGYYDGYTF
TRBV19	.	17	.	TRBJ1-2	TGTGCCAGTAGTATACGGGTGACTCCTGCATCTAACTATGGCTACACCTTC	CASSIRVTPASNYGYTF
TRBV28	.	14	.	TRBJ1-1	TGTGCCAGCAGCTCGGCAGGAAAGAACACTGAAGCTTTCTTT	CASSSAGKNTEAFF
TRBV19	.	14	.	TRBJ1-2	TGTGCCAGTAGTATCGGGAGGGGAGCCTATGGCTACACCTTC	CASSIGRGAYGYTF
TRBV6-5	.	15	.	TRBJ2-6	TGTGCCAGCACTACCCCAGGATTAGGGGCCAACGTCCTGACTTTC	CASTTPGLGANVLTF
TRBV5-1	TRBD1	16	.	TRBJ1-5	TGCGCCAGCAGTTTGACAGGGGGCCTGACGGTGGAGGCCCAGCATTTT	CASSLTGGLTVEAQHF
TRBV6-6	.	13	.	TRBJ1-2	TGTGCCAGCAGTTACGGAGAGAACTATGGCTACACCTTC	CASSYGENYGYTF
TRBV19	.	14	.	TRBJ1-3	TGTGCCAGTTACTCGTCTAGCTCTGGAAACACCATATATTTT	CASYSSSSGNTIYF
TRBV7-2	TRBD2	14	.	TRBJ2-7	TGTGCCAGCAGCCCCTCCGGGGGGGGCTACGAGCAGTACTTC	CASSPSGGGYEQYF
TRBV6-1	.	14	.	TRBJ1-4	TGTGCCAGCAGACCAGACACTGGGAATGAAAAACTGTTTTTT	CASRPDTGNEKLFF
TRBV7-2	.	18	once	TRBJ1-6	TGTGCCAGCAGCTTAGCGAAAATGGACAGTAACTTAAATTCACCCCTCCACTTT	CASSLAKMDSNLNSPLHF
TRBV9	TRBD2	16	.	TRBJ2-7	TGTGCCAGCAGCCCCCAGCGGGGGGCGAACTCCTACGAGCAGTACTTC	CASSPQRGANSYEQYF
TRBV5-4	TRBD1	16	.	TRBJ1-3	TGTGCCAGCAGCCGCCCGACAGGGCTGTCTGGAAACACCATATATTTT	CASSRPTGLSGNTIYF
TRBV5-8	TRBD1	15	.	TRBJ2-7	TGTGCCAGCAGCCGGGCCGGGGACAGGTTCCACGAGCAGTACTTC	CASSRAGDRFHEQYF
TRBV28	TRBD1	18	.	TRBJ2-2	TGTGCCAGCAGTTTATATCCCGGACAGGGGGAGAACACCGGGGAGCTGTTTTTT	CASSLYPGQGENTGELFF
TRBV2	.	15	.	TRBJ2-5	TGTGCCAGCAGTGAAACGGCAGGATACCAAGAGACCCAGTACTTC	CASSETAGYQETQYF
TRBV9	.	15	.	TRBJ1-2	TGTGCCAGCAGCCCCGTGACAGCCACCTCAGGGGGCTACACCTTC	CASSPVTATSGGYTF
TRBV5-6	.	12	.	TRBJ2-7	TGTGCCAGCAGCCGTGGGGGGGCCGAGCAGTACTTC	CASSRGGAEQYF
TRBV6-1	TRBD1	13	.	TRBJ1-4	TGTGCCAGCAGTGCCGAAGACAGGGGGAAACTGTTTTTT	CASSAEDRGKLFF
TRBV11-3	.	13	once	TRBJ2-1	TGTGCCAGCAGCCTGACAGGCCTCGATGAGCAGTTCTTC	CASSLTGLDEQFF
TRBV27	TRBD1	16	.	TRBJ1-2	TGTGCCAGCAGTCCATCCTCGGGACAGGAGTCCTATGGCTACACCTTC	CASSPSSGQESYGYTF
TRBV2	TRBD1	13	.	TRBJ2-5	TGTGCCGGGCGAGGGGACAGCCAAGAGACCCAGTACTTC	CAGRGDSQETQYF
TRBV7-2	TRBD2	17	.	TRBJ2-5	TGTGCCAGCAGCCCAAAGGGGGGGACTAGGGGTCAGGTGACCCAGTACTTC	CASSPKGGTRGQVTQYF
TRBV28	.	14	.	TRBJ1-1	TGTGCCAGCAGTTCCGGTTCAACGAACACTGAAGCTTTCTTT	CASSSGSTNTEAFF
TRBV7-3	TRBD2	15	.	TRBJ2-3	TGTGCCAGCAGCTTAAACGGGGGGTCCACAGATACGCAGTATTTT	CASSLNGGSTDTQYF
TRBV11-1	.	12	.	TRBJ1-2	TGTGCCAGCAGCTGGGGAGCGTATGGCTACACCTTC	CASSWGAYGYTF
TRBV2	TRBD2	14	.	TRBJ2-5	TGTGCCAGCAGTGGTAATAGCGGGGGAGAGACCCAGTACTTC	CASSGNSGGETQYF
TRBV6-1	.	14	.	TRBJ2-7	TGTGCCAGCAAGAAAGACTGGGACTCCTACGAGCAGTACTTC	CASKKDWDSYEQYF
TRBV15	.	17	.	TRBJ1-2	TGTGCCACCAGCAGAGCACCACCAGGGATTTATCCCGATGGCTACACCTTC	CATSRAPPGIYPDGYTF
TRBV12-5	TRBD1	13	.	TRBJ2-1	TGTGCTAGTGGTTCGGGGACAGGGTTCGAGCAGTTCTTC	CASGSGTGFEQFF
TRBV6-6	.	14	few	TRBJ1-5	TGTGCCAGCTCCTACTTGAATAGCAATCAGCCCCAGCATTTT	CASSYLNSNQPQHF
TRBV18	TRBD2	17	.	TRBJ2-1	TGTGCCAGCTCACCCACGGGGGGGTTATGGTCCTACAATGAGCAGTTCTTC	CASSPTGGLWSYNEQFF
TRBV5-1	.	14	.	TRBJ1-3	TGCGCCAGCAGCTCACAGGGAACCGGAAACACCATATATTTT	CASSSQGTGNTIYF
TRBV5-5	TRBD1	14	.	TRBJ2-7	TGTGCCAGCAGCTTGGAAACAGGGGCCCACGAGCAGTACTTC	CASSLETGAHEQYF
TRBV5-1	TRBD2	15	.	TRBJ2-5	TGCGCCAGCAGCGGCCAGCGGGGGGGGGAAGAGACCCAGTACTTC	CASSGQRGGEETQYF
TRBV14	.	14	.	TRBJ1-2	TGTGCCAGCAGCCCACGGTCCTTACCTTATGGCTACACCTTC	CASSPRSLPYGYTF
TRBV27	.	12	.	TRBJ1-1	TGTGCCAGCGAGGGAATGAACACTGAAGCTTTCTTT	CASEGMNTEAFF
TRBV11-3	.	14	.	TRBJ2-2	TGTGCCAGCAGCTTAGATGCGGAATCCAGGGAGCTGTTTTTT	CASSLDAESRELFF
TRBV10-2	.	15	.	TRBJ1-5	TGCGCCAGCAGGGAAAACGGGTTTAGCAATCAGCCCCAGCATTTT	CASRENGFSNQPQHF
TRBV5-1	TRBD2	14	.	TRBJ2-3	TGCGCCAGCCGGCGGGGGTCAAGCACAGATACGCAGTATTTT	CASRRGSSTDTQYF
TRBV2	.	14	.	TRBJ1-6	TGTGCCAGCAGTGTCGGGACTCTTAATTCACCCCTCCACTTT	CASSVGTLNSPLHF